This T cell receptor beta chain was recovered during a study of identical twins. This CDR3 comprises 16 residues. V lost 3 bases and J lost 0, with 17 bases in between. Germline CDR1 reads GTSNPN; CDR2 reads SVGIG (reference sequence). A remark on this clonotype: Its antigen remains unidentified.

A universal primer site arose from template switching, and cDNA bore unique molecular identifiers. MiXCR, applied by TCRdb to the 5' RACE reads, yields one record per CDR3 protein. The repertoire holds approximately 150,000 distinct CDR3 sequences, with roughly 3.5% as singletons. Study-wide findings and caveats: Models underestimated out-of-frame TCR alpha sharing in monozygotic twins. Clonotypes of the beta chain that were abundant in cord blood carried fewer insertions (memory repertoires showed none). Out-of-frame alpha sequences common to twins exhibited an excess of low generation probability.

The chain combines TRBV30 with TRBJ1-2; TRBD1 might be the D (5 bases). This receptor was identified in a man aged 18 to 29 in good health. Sequenced material: memory T cells sorted from blood. The CDR3 DNA sequence: TGTGCCTGGAGCCCCCCGCAGGGAAGGACTAACTATGGCTACACCTTC. It encodes CAWSPPQGRTNYGYTF.